The 20 T cell receptor beta chains below come from one sample, sequenced in a study of shared clonotypes between healthy human individuals. Clones were read by immunoSEQ multiplex PCR, and TCRdb kept only the in-frame ones, dropping some. The profile shows about 2.4 million clones, over 85% of them singletons. Sequenced sample: naive CD4+ T cells from PBMCs. The subset here: CD45RA+ positively selected. These receptors originate from a man aged 18 to 29 in good health. Some clones in this sample may be carry-over from other donors' samples.

The chain links TRBV2 to TRBJ2-7; 7 bases fit TRBD1. The CDR3 runs 13 residues. The germline V gene encodes CDR1 SNHLY and CDR2 FYNNEI. J gave up 9 bases and V 4 bases, and 9 bases lay outside the gene matches. The CDR3 region has the DNA TGTGCCAGCAGTGGACAGGGCCCCGCGGGGCAGTACTTC. Translation gives CASSGQGPAGQYF. The full variable domain, completed using reference TRBV2 and TRBJ2-7, is EPEVTQTPSHQVTQMGQEVILRCVPISNHLYFYWYRQILGQKVEFLVSFYNNEISEKSEIFDDQFSVERPDGSNFTLKIRSTKLEDSAMYFCASSGQGPAGQYFGPGTRLTVT.

The rearrangement joins TRBV28 to TRBJ2-7; maybe TRBD1 (6 bases). Germline V gives CDR1 MDHEN, CDR2 SYDVKM. The CDR3 consists of 15 residues. Trimming pared 6 bases from V and 1 base from J, leaving 16 bases between. In DNA, the CDR3 is TGTGCCAGCAGGAACGACAGGAGTTATTCCTACGAGCAGTACTTC. Amino acids: CASRNDRSYSYEQYF.

In regard to this clone: This sample also contains other DNA sequences that code for the same CDR3. The V call is TRBV7-6, the J call TRBJ1-3, with D possibly being TRBD1 (5 bases). This CDR3 has 13 amino acids. The germline gives CDR1 SGHVS, CDR2 FNYEAQ. V lost 1 base and J lost 4, with 5 bases in between. This chain's CDR3 is CASSLGGGNTIYF. The CDR3 nucleotides read TGTGCCAGCAGCTTAGGGGGGGGAAACACCATATATTTT.

This clone has a single count. The chain is built from TRBV9 and TRBJ1-1, with no clear D. The CDR3 is 14 amino acids. V was cut by 0 bases and J by 6 bases, with 12 bases left in between. Germline CDR1 and CDR2: SGDLS and YYNGEE. CDR3 loop: CASSVVGEGAEAFF. CDR3 sequence (DNA): TGTGCCAGCAGCGTAGTAGGAGAGGGCGCTGAAGCTTTCTTT.

This sequence joins TRBV30 and TRBJ1-3; a weak D match, TRBD1 (5 bases). V was pared by 8 bases and J by 0 bases, with 17 bases between. This CDR3 has 15 amino acids. Germline CDR1 is GTSNPN and CDR2 is SVGIG (reference sequence). The CDR3 is CARQGWGVSGNTIYF. The CDR3 DNA follows: TGTGCCCGACAAGGGTGGGGGGTCTCTGGAAACACCATATATTTT.

The CDR3 sequence is CASSPQEPEETQYF. In DNA, the CDR3 is TGTGCCAGCAGCCCCCAGGAACCGGAGGAGACCCAGTACTTC. V and J are TRBV27 and TRBJ2-5; D is undetermined. Germline assignment: CDR1 MNHEY and CDR2 SMNVEV (reference sequence). CDR3 size: 14 residues. V was shortened by 6 bases and J by 5 bases, with 16 bases between the two germline ends.

The chain has TRBV2 and TRBJ2-5; D unresolved. Germline CDR1 SNHLY, CDR2 FYNNEI. Trimming left V 2 bases short and J 4 bases short, with 17 bases between. CDR3 length: 16 amino acids. For the CDR3, the DNA is TGTGCCAGCAGTGAACGCGGTACAACTGGCGGAGAGACCCAGTACTTC. This codes for CASSERGTTGGETQYF.

In its sample, this clone was seen once. The chain carries TRBV6-4 and TRBJ2-1; 10 bases map to TRBD1. Germline V gene lookup returns CDR1 MRHNA and CDR2 SNTAGT. This CDR3 is 14 amino acids long. The V and J ends lost 6 bases and 8 bases, in that order; junction bases with no gene match: 7. DNA of the CDR3: TGTGCCAGCAGCCGGGACAGGGGAGAGGATGAGCAGTTCTTC. Amino acids: CASSRDRGEDEQFF.

The genes are TRBV30 and TRBJ2-3; 7 positions match TRBD1. The ends lost 2 bases at V and 2 bases at J; junction bases unmatched: 4. This CDR3 is 14 amino acids long. Germline V CDR1 and CDR2: GTSNPN, SVGIG (reference sequence). The CDR3 DNA reads as TGTGCCTGGAGTCTGGGACAGATCACAGATACGCAGTATTTT. Translated, it gives CAWSLGQITDTQYF. The entire variable domain, with the rest obtained from reference TRBV30 and TRBJ2-3, is as follows: SQTIHQWPATLVQPVGSPLSLECTVEGTSNPNLYWYRQAAGRGLQLLFYSVGIGQISSEVPQNLSASRPQDRQFILSSKKLLLSDSGFYLCAWSLGQITDTQYFGPGTRLTVL.

The V and J genes are TRBV7-6 and TRBJ1-5; the D is unclear. Germline values: CDR1 SGHVS, CDR2 FNYEAQ. This CDR3 has 14 residues. Trimming took off 5 bases at V and 3 bases at J, with 11 bases between the two ends. Here the CDR3 reads CASSPPGTNQPQHF. The CDR3 DNA sequence: TGTGCCAGCAGCCCTCCGGGTACCAATCAGCCCCAGCATTTT.

This chain links TRBV7-3 with TRBJ2-1; 7 bases map to TRBD2. The CDR3 sequence is 14 residues long. The V and J ends lost 5 bases and 7 bases, in that order; junction bases with no gene match: 8. From germline, CDR1 is SGHTA and CDR2 FQGTGA. CDR3 coding DNA: TGTGCCAGCAGCCGCGAGCGGGAAAGGAATGAGCAGTTCTTC. Translating it yields CASSRERERNEQFF.

The chain couples TRBV27 to TRBJ2-2; 12 nucleotides match TRBD2. The germline V gene has CDR1 MNHEY and CDR2 SMNVEV (reference sequence). V lost 5 bases to trimming and J lost 0 bases; unmatched junction nucleotides: 4. CDR3 size: 17 residues. This chain's CDR3 is CASSGRLAGANTGELFF. CDR3 in DNA: TGTGCCAGCAGTGGACGACTAGCGGGAGCGAACACCGGGGAGCTGTTTTTT.

The chain joins TRBV7-3 to TRBJ2-5; D remains ambiguous. V lost 8 bases, J lost 5 bases, and 9 bases lay in between. Germline loops: CDR1 SGHTA, CDR2 FQGTGA. This CDR3 region has 11 residues. As DNA, the CDR3 is TGTGCCAGCGGGAATGGGGAGACCCAGTACTTC. Its protein is CASGNGETQYF.

This clone was seen just once. Other nucleotide sequences from this sample produce the same CDR3. J is TRBJ2-5 and V is TRBV6-5; TRBD1 might be the D (8 bases). Germline CDR1 MNHEY, CDR2 SVGAGI. V was clipped by 5 bases and J by 4 bases, with 11 bases between them. The CDR3 length is 13 residues. CDR3 nucleotide sequence: TGTGCCAGCAGTCACAGGGGGGGAGAGACCCAGTACTTC. This gives the protein CASSHRGGETQYF.

This chain joins TRBV2 and TRBJ2-3; TRBD2 aligns across 7 bases. J was trimmed by 4 bases and V by 8 bases; bases with no gene match: 12. The CDR3 loop spans 15 amino acids. The germline V gene encodes CDR1 SNHLY and CDR2 FYNNEI. In DNA, the CDR3 is TGTGCCAGCGTAAGACTAGCCCCGGGTCCAGATACGCAGTATTTT. The encoded protein is CASVRLAPGPDTQYF. Complete variable domain (other parts from reference TRBV2 and TRBJ2-3): EPEVTQTPSHQVTQMGQEVILRCVPISNHLYFYWYRQILGQKVEFLVSFYNNEISEKSEIFDDQFSVERPDGSNFTLKIRSTKLEDSAMYFCASVRLAPGPDTQYFGPGTRLTVL.

The rearrangement joins TRBV7-2 to TRBJ2-1; D is possibly TRBD2 (6 bases). The germline V and J ends were trimmed by 1 base and 9 bases, with 13 bases remaining between them. Germline V CDR1 and CDR2: SGHTA, FQGNSA. The CDR3 has 14 residues. The CDR3 nucleotides read TGTGCCAGCAGCTTAGACCCCAGGGAGGTTGAGCAGTTCTTC. Translated, it gives CASSLDPREVEQFF.

The chain carries TRBV30 and TRBJ2-2, with D perhaps TRBD1 or TRBD2 (5 bases each). This CDR3 comprises 14 residues. Germline CDR1 reads GTSNPN; CDR2 reads SVGIG (reference sequence). V was pared by 4 bases and J by 0 bases, with 9 bases between. As DNA, the CDR3 is TGTGCCTGGAAGTGGGGGTCGAACACCGGGGAGCTGTTTTTT. Its translation is CAWKWGSNTGELFF.

Notes on this clone: The same CDR3 arises from other DNA sequences in this sample as well. This rearrangement joins TRBV4-1 to TRBJ2-4, with unresolved D. The germline gives CDR1 MGHRA, CDR2 YSYEKL. V was cut by 1 base and J by 1 base, with 5 bases left in between. The CDR3 totals 14 residues. The CDR3: CASSQVGAKNIQYF. The CDR3 nucleotides read TGCGCCAGCAGCCAAGTAGGGGCCAAAAACATTCAGTACTTC.

The chain recombines TRBV5-1 with TRBJ2-5; 8 bases map to TRBD2. After removal of 0 bases from V and 5 bases from J, the junction contained 12 bases not matched to a gene. The CDR3 has 17 residues. The germline V gene encodes CDR1 SGHRS and CDR2 YFSETQ. In DNA form, the CDR3 reads TGCGCCAGCAGCTTGGCCTTGCGGAGCGGGAGAGGGGAGACCCAGTACTTC. Its protein product is CASSLALRSGRGETQYF.

The V and J genes are TRBV7-2 and TRBJ2-2; D remains unclear. Germline assignment: CDR1 SGHTA and CDR2 FQGNSA. The CDR3 extends over 16 amino acids. Trimming pared 7 bases from V and 0 bases from J, leaving 15 bases between. The CDR3 DNA reads as TGTGCCAGCACAAAAGGCCGGGCAGCGAACACCGGGGAGCTGTTTTTT. This codes for CASTKGRAANTGELFF.